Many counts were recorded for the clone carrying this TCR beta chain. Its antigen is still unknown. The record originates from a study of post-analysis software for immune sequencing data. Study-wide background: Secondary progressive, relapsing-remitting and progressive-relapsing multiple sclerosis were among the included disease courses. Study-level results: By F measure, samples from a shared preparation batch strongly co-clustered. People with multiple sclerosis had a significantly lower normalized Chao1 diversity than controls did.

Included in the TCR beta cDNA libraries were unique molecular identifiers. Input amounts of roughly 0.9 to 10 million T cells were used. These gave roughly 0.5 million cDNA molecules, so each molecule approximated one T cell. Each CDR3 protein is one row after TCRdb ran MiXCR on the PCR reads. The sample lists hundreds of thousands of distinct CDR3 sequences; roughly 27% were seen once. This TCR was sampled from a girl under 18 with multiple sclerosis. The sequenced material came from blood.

CDR3 protein: CASTLGNEQFF. The CDR3 DNA is TGTGCCAGCACCTTGGGGAATGAGCAGTTCTTC. The V and J genes are TRBV6-5 and TRBJ2-1; D remains ambiguous. This CDR3 contains 11 residues. Trimming removed 7 bases from V and 7 bases from J, with 8 bases in between. Germline CDR1 is MNHEY and CDR2 is SVGAGI.